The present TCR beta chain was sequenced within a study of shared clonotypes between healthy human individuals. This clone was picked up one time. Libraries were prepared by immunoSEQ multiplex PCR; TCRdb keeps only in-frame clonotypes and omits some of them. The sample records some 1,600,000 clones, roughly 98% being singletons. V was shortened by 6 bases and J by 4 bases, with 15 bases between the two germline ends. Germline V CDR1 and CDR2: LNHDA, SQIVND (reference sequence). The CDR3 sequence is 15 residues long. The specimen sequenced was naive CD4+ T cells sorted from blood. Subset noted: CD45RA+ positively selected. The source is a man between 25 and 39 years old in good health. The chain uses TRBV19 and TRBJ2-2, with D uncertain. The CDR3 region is CASRLLHSGTGELFF. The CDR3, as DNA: TGTGCCAGTAGACTACTACACTCAGGCACCGGGGAGCTGTTTTTT.